The TCR beta chain under discussion was sequenced for a study of siplizumab effects on memory and regulatory T cells. The CDR3 spans 16 residues. V lost 2 bases and J lost 8, with 19 bases in between. The V gene's germline CDR1 is SGHVS and CDR2 FQNEAQ. Regarding this clone: Its target is not known.

Generated by immunoSEQ multiplex PCR, the TCRdb table keeps only in-frame clones and is missing some. The data show roughly 100,000 clones, roughly nine tenths seen once. General study results and limits: Mapping to unstimulated subsets was achieved for only a minor fraction of alloreactive clones.

The receptor's source is a human donor in good health. V usage is TRBV7-8 and J usage is TRBJ2-1, with D uncertain. What was sequenced was CD4+ T cells sorted from blood. The CDR3 DNA sequence: TGTGCCAGCAGCTTACCGTCTGGGCAAGTGTACCATGAGCAGTTCTTC. Encoded protein: CASSLPSGQVYHEQFF. Full variable domain (outside the CDR3, taken from reference TRBV7-8 and TRBJ2-1): GAGVSQSPRYKVAKRGQDVALRCDPISGHVSLFWYQQALGQGPEFLTYFQNEAQLDKSGLPSDRFFAERPEGSVSTLKIQRTQQEDSAVYLCASSLPSGQVYHEQFFGPGTRLTVL.